This passage covers 21 T cell receptor beta chains from one sample sequenced in a study of beta chain features in type 1 diabetes. Expressed TCRB transcripts were sequenced, since all the RNA that had been isolated was reverse transcribed. Data came from immunoSEQ multiplex PCR; TCRdb stores just in-frame clones and leaves some out. The data contain more than 300,000 clones, more than 13% of them seen just once; the ten biggest clones take up 0.019%. The source material was naive CD4+ T cells from blood. These TCRs come from a woman under 30 in good health.

The chain links TRBV7-6 to TRBJ1-2; a possible D gene is TRBD1 (5 bases). CDR1 is SGHVS and CDR2 is FNYEAQ in the germline V gene. The CDR3 loop spans 16 amino acids. Trimming took off 0 bases at V and 4 bases at J, with 15 bases between the two ends. The CDR3 region has the DNA TGTGCCAGCAGCTTAGCGTCCCCCAGGGAACTCTATGGCTACACCTTC. This encodes CASSLASPRELYGYTF.

This clone showed up just once. This chain connects TRBV15 to TRBJ1-1; maybe TRBD1 (5 bases). V was pared by 2 bases and J by 6 bases, with 13 bases between. Germline assignment: CDR1 LNHNV and CDR2 YYDKDF (reference sequence). CDR3 size: 14 residues. The CDR3 DNA follows: TGTGCCACCAGCAGATTGGCAGGGTTCCCTGAAGCTTTCTTT. This translates into CATSRLAGFPEAFF.

V gene TRBV28 combines with J gene TRBJ2-5; perhaps TRBD2 as D (5 bases). The V end lost 5 bases, the J end lost 2 bases, and 18 bases lay between the germline ends. CDR1 MDHEN and CDR2 SYDVKM come from the germline V gene. The CDR3 runs 16 residues. Here the CDR3 DNA reads TGTGCCAGCAGTCCCCAGGAGCGGACTCAACAAGAGACCCAGTACTTC. Its translation: CASSPQERTQQETQYF.

The chain recombines TRBV25-1 with TRBJ1-3, with a weak D call TRBD1 (6 bases). Trimming cost V 4 bases and J 0 bases, with 10 bases left between them. Germline V CDR1 and CDR2: MGHDK, SYGVNS. This CDR3 is 15 amino acids long. CDR3 sequence: CASSATGNSGNTIYF. Written as DNA, the CDR3 is TGTGCCAGCAGTGCGACAGGAAACTCTGGAAACACCATATATTTT.

The gene calls are TRBV5-1 and TRBJ2-7; 8 nucleotides line up with TRBD1. CDR3 length: 14 residues. Trimming at V came to 1 base and at J to 5 bases, leaving 5 bases not matched to a gene. Germline CDR1 is SGHRS and CDR2 is YFSETQ. The CDR3 reads CASSLRQGANEQYF. CDR3 DNA: TGCGCCAGCAGCTTGCGGCAGGGGGCTAACGAGCAGTACTTC.

This clone was observed a few times. V gene TRBV30 combines with J gene TRBJ2-1; 9 nucleotides align to TRBD2. CDR3 length: 15 amino acids. With 0 bases clipped from V and 7 bases from J, the junction kept 7 bases outside the gene matches. Germline CDR1 is GTSNPN and CDR2 is SVGIG (reference sequence). In DNA form, the CDR3 reads TGTGCCTGGAGTGTACGTGCTAGCGGGATAAATGAGCAGTTCTTC. Translation: CAWSVRASGINEQFF.

Comments on this clone: Other DNA sequences from this sample encode an identical CDR3 as well. The rearrangement joins TRBV29-1 to TRBJ1-1; D unclear. Deletions cut 4 bases from V and 0 bases from J, with 9 bases between. The CDR3 length is 13 residues. Germline V lookup: CDR1 SQVTM, CDR2 ANQGSEA. DNA for the CDR3: TGCAGCGTTGCCGGACTGATGAACACTGAAGCTTTCTTT. As protein: CSVAGLMNTEAFF.

In this sample, this clone turned up a few times. Here the CDR3 DNA reads TGTGCCAGTAGTATATATCACGGGAACACTGAAGCTTTCTTT. Translated: CASSIYHGNTEAFF. The V call is TRBV19, the J call TRBJ1-1; D gene ambiguous. The V gene's germline CDR1 is LNHDA and CDR2 SQIVND (reference sequence). CDR3 size: 14 residues. V lost 2 bases and J lost 1, with 8 bases in between. The full variable domain, completed using reference TRBV19 and TRBJ1-1, is DGGITQSPKYLFRKEGQNVTLSCEQNLNHDAMYWYRQDPGQGLRLIYYSQIVNDFQKGDIAEGYSVSREKKESFPLTVTSAQKNPTAFYLCASSIYHGNTEAFFGQGTRLTVV.

This clone was counted only a few times. Here the CDR3 reads CAWSVYDRGAYEQYF. Written as DNA, the CDR3 is TGTGCCTGGAGTGTATACGACAGGGGGGCCTACGAGCAGTACTTC. The rearrangement joins TRBV30 to TRBJ2-7; 9 nucleotides align to TRBD1. Germline V CDR1 and CDR2: GTSNPN, SVGIG (reference sequence). With 0 bases clipped from V and 2 bases from J, the junction kept 5 bases outside the gene matches. The CDR3 length is 15 residues.

V is TRBV7-2 and J is TRBJ2-7, with 11 bases identical to TRBD2. Germline assignment: CDR1 SGHTA and CDR2 FQGNSA. The CDR3 has 15 amino acids. The ends lost 5 bases at V and 2 bases at J; junction bases unmatched: 5. The CDR3 reads CASSTTSGSAYEQYF. CDR3 DNA: TGTGCCAGCAGCACCACTAGCGGGAGTGCCTACGAGCAGTACTTC. Together with reference TRBV7-2 and TRBJ2-7, the CDR3 gives the full variable domain: GAGVSQSPSNKVTEKGKDVELRCDPISGHTALYWYRQSLGQGLEFLIYFQGNSAPDKSGLPSDRFSAERTGGSVSTLTIQRTQQEDSAVYLCASSTTSGSAYEQYFGPGTRLTVT.

This clone has a handful of counts. The V and J genes are TRBV7-9 and TRBJ1-4; possible D gene TRBD1, 5 bases. V lost 5 bases and J 7 bases, leaving 17 bases between the germline ends. Per the germline V gene, CDR1 is SEHNR and CDR2 is FQNEAQ (reference sequence). The CDR3 extends over 15 amino acids. This CDR3 is CASSAPGFYAEKLFF. The CDR3 DNA follows: TGTGCCAGCAGCGCTCCAGGGTTTTATGCTGAAAAACTGTTTTTT.

The chain has TRBV5-6 and TRBJ1-4; D is perhaps TRBD1 (6 bases). Trimming took 5 bases from V and 4 from J, leaving 12 bases between them. The CDR3 length is 14 residues. The germline V gene encodes CDR1 SGHDT and CDR2 YYEEEE. The CDR3 spells CASRTQGFNEKLFF. The CDR3 DNA is TGTGCCAGCAGAACACAGGGTTTTAATGAAAAACTGTTTTTT.

This clone has just a few counts. Other DNA sequences within the sample encode an identical CDR3. V usage is TRBV29-1 and J usage is TRBJ1-1, with D unclear. In germline, CDR1 is SQVTM, CDR2 ANQGSEA. This CDR3 spans 11 amino acids. V was clipped by 6 bases and J by 0 bases, with 5 bases between them. The CDR3 nucleotides read TGCAGCGTATCAGTGAACACTGAAGCTTTCTTT. Encoded protein: CSVSVNTEAFF.

About this clone: Other DNA sequences in the sample encode the same CDR3. The V gene is TRBV28, the J gene TRBJ1-1; TRBD1 matches 8 bases. CDR3 length equals 12 residues. Germline lookup yields CDR1 MDHEN and CDR2 SYDVKM. Germline trimming cut 5 bases from V and 5 bases from J; bases unmatched to any gene: 1. The CDR3 spells CASSTGGTEAFF. Written as DNA, the CDR3 is TGTGCCAGCAGTACAGGGGGAACTGAAGCTTTCTTT.

The V and J genes are TRBV7-2 and TRBJ2-7, with 7 bases that match TRBD1. J gave up 1 base and V 5 bases, and 8 bases lay outside the gene matches. Germline values: CDR1 SGHTA, CDR2 FQGNSA. The CDR3 length is 15 residues. CDR3 sequence: CASSPTYRGSYEQYF. For the CDR3, the DNA is TGTGCCAGCAGCCCTACCTACAGGGGTTCCTACGAGCAGTACTTC.

With respect to this clone: Other DNA sequences from this sample encode an identical CDR3 as well. V gene TRBV5-1 combines with J gene TRBJ2-7; D perhaps matches TRBD2 (6 bases). Trimming left V 3 bases short and J 1 base short, with 11 bases between. Per the germline V gene, CDR1 is SGHRS and CDR2 is YFSETQ. The CDR3 consists of 14 residues. CDR3 DNA: TGCGCCAGCAGCTCCGGGACTGGATCCTACGAGCAGTACTTC. This encodes CASSSGTGSYEQYF.

A single count supports this clone. This rearrangement joins TRBV2 to TRBJ2-3; 10 positions agree with TRBD1. Germline CDR1 SNHLY, CDR2 FYNNEI. V lost 8 bases and J lost 3; bases outside the gene matches: 5. This CDR3 has 14 amino acids. The CDR3 protein is CASARDRGTDTQYF. The CDR3 bases are TGTGCCAGCGCCCGGGACAGGGGAACAGATACGCAGTATTTT. The whole variable domain, remainder taken from reference TRBV2 and TRBJ2-3, is EPEVTQTPSHQVTQMGQEVILRCVPISNHLYFYWYRQILGQKVEFLVSFYNNEISEKSEIFDDQFSVERPDGSNFTLKIRSTKLEDSAMYFCASARDRGTDTQYFGPGTRLTVL.

This sequence joins TRBV2 and TRBJ2-2; maybe TRBD1 (6 bases). This CDR3 contains 15 residues. Trimming stripped 5 bases from V and 2 bases from J, with 12 bases between. Germline CDR1 is SNHLY and CDR2 is FYNNEI. DNA for the CDR3: TGTGCCAGCAGTTCCTTGGGACATAACACCGGGGAGCTGTTTTTT. Translation: CASSSLGHNTGELFF.

This clone was recorded a few times. V usage is TRBV4-2 and J usage is TRBJ2-1, with 9 bases aligning to TRBD2. This CDR3 has 16 residues. From germline, CDR1 is LGHNA and CDR2 YNFKEQ. V was clipped by 1 base and J by 8 bases; unmatched bases: 9. CDR3 nucleotides: TGTGCCAGCAGCCAAGTTGGAAAAGCGGGAGGCTATGAGCAGTTCTTC. Its translation: CASSQVGKAGGYEQFF.

V is TRBV18 and J is TRBJ2-1; the match to TRBD2 covers 13 bases. There are 15 residues in the CDR3. Germline lookup yields CDR1 KGHSH and CDR2 LQKENI. The J segment lost 7 bases and the V segment lost 6 bases, leaving 6 bases of the junction unmatched. The CDR3 nucleotides read TGTGCCAGCTCCCGACTAGCGGGAGGCTCAAATGAGCAGTTCTTC. This translates into CASSRLAGGSNEQFF.

The rearrangement joins TRBV20-1 to TRBJ1-1; a weak D match, TRBD1 (5 bases). The germline V gene encodes CDR1 DFQATT and CDR2 SNEGSKA (reference sequence). V was cut by 8 bases and J by 12 bases, with 19 bases left in between. The CDR3 contains 11 residues. The DNA of the CDR3 is TGCAGTCCACCTAAAGGGGCTGTGCCTTTCTTT. Residues: CSPPKGAVPFF.